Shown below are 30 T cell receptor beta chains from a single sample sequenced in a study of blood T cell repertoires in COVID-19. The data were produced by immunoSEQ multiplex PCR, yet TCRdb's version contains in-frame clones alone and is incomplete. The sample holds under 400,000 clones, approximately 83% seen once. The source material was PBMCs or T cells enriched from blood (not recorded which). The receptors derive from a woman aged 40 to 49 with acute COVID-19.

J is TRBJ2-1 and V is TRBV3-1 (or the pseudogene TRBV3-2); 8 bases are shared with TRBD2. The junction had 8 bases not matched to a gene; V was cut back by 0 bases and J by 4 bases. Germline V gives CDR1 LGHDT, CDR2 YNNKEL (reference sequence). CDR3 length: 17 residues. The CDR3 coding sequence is TGTGCCAGCAGCCAAGATTCGGGAGGGCCTATGTACAATGAGCAGTTCTTC. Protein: CASSQDSGGPMYNEQFF.

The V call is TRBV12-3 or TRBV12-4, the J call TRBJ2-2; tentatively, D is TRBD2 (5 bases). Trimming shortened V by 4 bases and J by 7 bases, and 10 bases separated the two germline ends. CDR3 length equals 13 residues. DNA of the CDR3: TGTGCCAGCAGTTCCCGGGAAGTCGGGGAGCTGTTTTTT. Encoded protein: CASSSREVGELFF.

CDR3 sequence (DNA): TGCGCCACCAGGGCAGGGTACACCGGGGAGCTGTTTTTT. This translates into CATRAGYTGELFF. V is TRBV5-1 and J is TRBJ2-2; D is possibly TRBD1 (5 bases). Germline assignment: CDR1 SGHRS and CDR2 YFSETQ. The CDR3 runs 13 residues. Deletions cut 9 bases from V and 3 bases from J, with 12 bases between.

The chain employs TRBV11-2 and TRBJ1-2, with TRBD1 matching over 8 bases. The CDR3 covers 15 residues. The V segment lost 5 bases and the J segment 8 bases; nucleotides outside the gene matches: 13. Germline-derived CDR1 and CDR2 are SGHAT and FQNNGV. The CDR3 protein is CASSAVLTGVWGYTF. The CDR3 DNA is TGTGCCAGCAGCGCCGTTCTGACAGGGGTGTGGGGCTACACCTTC.

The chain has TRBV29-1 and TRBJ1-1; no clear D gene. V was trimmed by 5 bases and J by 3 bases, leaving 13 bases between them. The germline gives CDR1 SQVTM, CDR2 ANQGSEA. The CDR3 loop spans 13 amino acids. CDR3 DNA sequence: TGCAGCGTTCAGCGGAACGGGTACACTGAAGCTTTCTTT. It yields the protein CSVQRNGYTEAFF.

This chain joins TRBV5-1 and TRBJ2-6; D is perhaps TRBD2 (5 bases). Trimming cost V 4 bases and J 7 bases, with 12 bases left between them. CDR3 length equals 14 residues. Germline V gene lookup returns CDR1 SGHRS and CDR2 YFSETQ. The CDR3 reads CASSPSGGANVLTF. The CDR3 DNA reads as TGCGCCAGCAGCCCCTCCGGAGGAGCCAACGTCCTGACTTTC.

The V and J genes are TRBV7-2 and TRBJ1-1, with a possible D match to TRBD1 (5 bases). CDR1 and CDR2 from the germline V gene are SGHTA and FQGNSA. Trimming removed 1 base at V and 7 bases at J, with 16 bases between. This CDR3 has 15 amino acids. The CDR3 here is CASSLGIGRVVEAFF. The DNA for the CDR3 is TGTGCCAGCAGCTTAGGGATCGGCAGGGTAGTTGAAGCTTTCTTT.

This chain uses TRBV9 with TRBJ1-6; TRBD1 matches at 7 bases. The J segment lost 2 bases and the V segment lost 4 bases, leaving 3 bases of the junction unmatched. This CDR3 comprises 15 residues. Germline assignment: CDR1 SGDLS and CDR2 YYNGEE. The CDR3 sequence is CASSPGQAYNSPLHF. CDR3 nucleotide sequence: TGTGCCAGCAGCCCCGGACAGGCCTATAATTCACCCCTCCACTTT.

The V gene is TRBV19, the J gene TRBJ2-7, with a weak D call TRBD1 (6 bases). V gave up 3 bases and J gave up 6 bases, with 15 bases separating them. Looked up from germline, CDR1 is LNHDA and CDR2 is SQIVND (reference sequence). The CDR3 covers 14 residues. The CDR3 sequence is CASSMRRGRVEQYF. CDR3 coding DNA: TGTGCCAGTAGTATGCGCAGGGGAAGGGTCGAGCAGTACTTC.

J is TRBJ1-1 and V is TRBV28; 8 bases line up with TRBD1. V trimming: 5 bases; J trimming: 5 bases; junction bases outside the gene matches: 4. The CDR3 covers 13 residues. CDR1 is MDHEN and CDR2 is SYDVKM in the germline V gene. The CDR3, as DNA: TGTGCCAGCAGTCAGACAGGGGTGACTGAAGCTTTCTTT. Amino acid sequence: CASSQTGVTEAFF.

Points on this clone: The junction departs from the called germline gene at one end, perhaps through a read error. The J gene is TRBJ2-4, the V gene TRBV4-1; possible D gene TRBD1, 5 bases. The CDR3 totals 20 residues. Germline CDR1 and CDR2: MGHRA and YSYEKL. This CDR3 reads CASSKELAGNELLAKNIQYF. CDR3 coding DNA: TGCGCCAGCAGCAAAGAGTTGGCAGGGAACGAGTTGTTGGCCAAAAACATTCAGTACTTC.

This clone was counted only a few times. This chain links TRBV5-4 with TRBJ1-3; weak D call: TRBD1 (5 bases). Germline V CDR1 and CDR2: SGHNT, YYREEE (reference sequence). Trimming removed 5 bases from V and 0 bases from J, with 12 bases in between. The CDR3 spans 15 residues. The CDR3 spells CASSSGTFSGNTIYF. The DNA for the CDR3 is TGTGCCAGCAGTTCCGGGACTTTCTCTGGAAACACCATATATTTT.

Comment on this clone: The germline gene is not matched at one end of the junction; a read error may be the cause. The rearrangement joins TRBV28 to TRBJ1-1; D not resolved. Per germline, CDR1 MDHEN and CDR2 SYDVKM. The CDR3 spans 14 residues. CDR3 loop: CASSLYPVGGSAFF. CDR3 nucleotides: TGTGCCAGCAGCTTATATCCCGTGGGAGGATCAGCTTTCTTT.

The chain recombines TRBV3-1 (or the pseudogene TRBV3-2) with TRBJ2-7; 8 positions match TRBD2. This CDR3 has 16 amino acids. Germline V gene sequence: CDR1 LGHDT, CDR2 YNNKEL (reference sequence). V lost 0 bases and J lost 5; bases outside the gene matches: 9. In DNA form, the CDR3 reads TGTGCCAGCAGCCAAGATTTTCCCGGGACTAGAGACGAGCAGTACTTC. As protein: CASSQDFPGTRDEQYF.

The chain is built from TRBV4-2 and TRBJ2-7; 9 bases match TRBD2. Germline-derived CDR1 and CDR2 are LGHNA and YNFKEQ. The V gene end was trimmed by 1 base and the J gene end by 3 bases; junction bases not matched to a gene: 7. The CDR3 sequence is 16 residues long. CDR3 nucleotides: TGTGCCAGCAGCCAAGGGAATAGCGGGGGACTCTACGAGCAGTACTTC. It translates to CASSQGNSGGLYEQYF.

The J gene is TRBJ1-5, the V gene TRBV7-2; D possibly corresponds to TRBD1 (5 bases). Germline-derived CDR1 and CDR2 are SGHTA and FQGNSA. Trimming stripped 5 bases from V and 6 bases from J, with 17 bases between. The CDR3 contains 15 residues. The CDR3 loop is CASSPHSGPGQPQHF. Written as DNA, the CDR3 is TGTGCCAGCAGCCCTCATTCAGGGCCAGGTCAGCCCCAGCATTTT.

The CDR3 loop reads CASSLQLQPQHF. The CDR3 DNA sequence: TGTGCCAGCAGTTTACAACTTCAGCCCCAGCATTTT. The chain employs TRBV12-3 or TRBV12-4 and TRBJ1-5, with D unresolved. The CDR3 is made up of 12 amino acids. V was pared by 2 bases and J by 6 bases, with 5 bases between.

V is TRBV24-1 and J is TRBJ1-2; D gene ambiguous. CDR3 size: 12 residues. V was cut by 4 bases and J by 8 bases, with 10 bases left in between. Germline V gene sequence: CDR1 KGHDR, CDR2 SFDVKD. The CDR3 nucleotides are TGTGCCACCAGTGAGGGCCTAGCCGGCTACACCTTC. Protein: CATSEGLAGYTF.

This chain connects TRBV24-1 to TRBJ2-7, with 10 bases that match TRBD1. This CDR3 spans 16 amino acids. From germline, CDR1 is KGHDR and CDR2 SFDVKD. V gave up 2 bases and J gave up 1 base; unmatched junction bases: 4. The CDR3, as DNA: TGTGCCACCAGTGATTCCGGGACAGGGGATTCCTACGAGCAGTACTTC. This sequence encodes CATSDSGTGDSYEQYF.

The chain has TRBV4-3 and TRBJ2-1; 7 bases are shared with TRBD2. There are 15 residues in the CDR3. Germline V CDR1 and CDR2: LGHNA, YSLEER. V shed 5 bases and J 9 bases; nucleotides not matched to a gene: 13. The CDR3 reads CASSAIGGGEVEQFF. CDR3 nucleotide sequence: TGCGCCAGCAGCGCTATAGGCGGGGGAGAGGTTGAGCAGTTCTTC.

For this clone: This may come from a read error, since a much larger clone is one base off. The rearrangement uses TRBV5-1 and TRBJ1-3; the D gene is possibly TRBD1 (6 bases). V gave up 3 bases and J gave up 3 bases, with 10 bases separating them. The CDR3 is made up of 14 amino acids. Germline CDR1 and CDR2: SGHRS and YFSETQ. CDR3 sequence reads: CASSSGQLGNTIYF. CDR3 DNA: TGCGCCAGCAGCTCGGGACAACTTGGAAACACCATATATTTT. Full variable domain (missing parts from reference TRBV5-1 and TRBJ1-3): KAGVTQTPRYLIKTRGQQVTLSCSPISGHRSVSWYQQTPGQGLQFLFEYFSETQRNKGNFPGRFSGRQFSNSRSEMNVSTLELGDSALYLCASSSGQLGNTIYFGEGSWLTVV.

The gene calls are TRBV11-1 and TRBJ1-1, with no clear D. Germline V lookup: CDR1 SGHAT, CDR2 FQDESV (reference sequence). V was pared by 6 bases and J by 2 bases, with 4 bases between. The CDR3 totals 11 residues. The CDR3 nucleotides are TGTGCCAGCAGGGGCAACACTGAAGCTTTCTTT. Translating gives CASRGNTEAFF.

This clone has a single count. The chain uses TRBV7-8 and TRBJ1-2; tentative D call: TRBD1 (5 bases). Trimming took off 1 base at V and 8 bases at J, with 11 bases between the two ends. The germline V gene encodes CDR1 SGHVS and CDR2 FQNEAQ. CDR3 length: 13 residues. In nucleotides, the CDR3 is TGTGCCAGCAGCTTAGAACCATCAGGGGGCTACACCTTC. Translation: CASSLEPSGGYTF.

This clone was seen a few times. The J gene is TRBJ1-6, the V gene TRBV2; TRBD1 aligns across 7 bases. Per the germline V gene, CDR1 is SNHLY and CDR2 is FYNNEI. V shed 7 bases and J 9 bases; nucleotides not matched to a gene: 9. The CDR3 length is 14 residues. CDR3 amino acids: CASKGASGGSPLHF. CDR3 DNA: TGTGCCAGCAAGGGGGCGTCAGGAGGTTCACCCCTCCACTTT.

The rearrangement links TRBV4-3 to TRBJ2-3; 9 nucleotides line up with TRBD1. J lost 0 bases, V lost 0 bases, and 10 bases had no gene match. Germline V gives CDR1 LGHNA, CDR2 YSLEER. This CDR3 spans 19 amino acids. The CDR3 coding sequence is TGCGCCAGCAGCCAAGATCTCAAGACCGGGACAGGGAGCACAGATACGCAGTATTTT. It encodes CASSQDLKTGTGSTDTQYF.

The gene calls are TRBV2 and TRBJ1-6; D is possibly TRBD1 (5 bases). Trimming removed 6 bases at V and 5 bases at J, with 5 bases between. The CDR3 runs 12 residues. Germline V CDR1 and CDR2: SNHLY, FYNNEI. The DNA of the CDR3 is TGTGCCAGCAGCAGGGATAATTCACCCCTCCACTTT. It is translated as CASSRDNSPLHF.

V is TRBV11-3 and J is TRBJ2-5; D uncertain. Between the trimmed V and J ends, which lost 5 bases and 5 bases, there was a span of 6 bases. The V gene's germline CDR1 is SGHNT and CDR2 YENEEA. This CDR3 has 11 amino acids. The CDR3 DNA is TGTGCCAGCAGCCACGGGGAGACCCAGTACTTC. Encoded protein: CASSHGETQYF.

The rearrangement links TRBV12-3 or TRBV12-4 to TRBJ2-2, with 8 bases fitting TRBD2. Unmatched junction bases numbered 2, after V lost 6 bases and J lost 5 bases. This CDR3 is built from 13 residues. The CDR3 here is CASRKRGTGELFF. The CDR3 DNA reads TGTGCCAGCAGAAAGCGGGGGACCGGGGAGCTGTTTTTT.

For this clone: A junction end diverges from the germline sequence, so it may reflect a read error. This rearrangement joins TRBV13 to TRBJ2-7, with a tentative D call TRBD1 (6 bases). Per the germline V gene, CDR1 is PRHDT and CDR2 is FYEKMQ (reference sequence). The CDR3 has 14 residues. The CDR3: CASSLRDIEIAVHF. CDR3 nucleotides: TGTGCCAGCAGCCTCCGGGACATAGAAATTGCAGTACACTTC. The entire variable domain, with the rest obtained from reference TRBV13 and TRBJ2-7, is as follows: AAGVIQSPRHLIKEKRETATLKCYPIPRHDTVYWYQQGPGQDPQFLISFYEKMQSDKGSIPDRFSAQQFSDYHSELNMSSLELGDSALYFCASSLRDIEIAVHFGPGTRLTVT.

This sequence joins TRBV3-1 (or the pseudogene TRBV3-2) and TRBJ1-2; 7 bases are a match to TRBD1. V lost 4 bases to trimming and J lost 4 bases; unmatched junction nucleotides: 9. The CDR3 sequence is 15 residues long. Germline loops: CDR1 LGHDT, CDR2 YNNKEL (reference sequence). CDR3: CASSRGQTGTYGYTF. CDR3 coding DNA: TGTGCCAGCAGCCGGGGACAGACTGGTACCTATGGCTACACCTTC.